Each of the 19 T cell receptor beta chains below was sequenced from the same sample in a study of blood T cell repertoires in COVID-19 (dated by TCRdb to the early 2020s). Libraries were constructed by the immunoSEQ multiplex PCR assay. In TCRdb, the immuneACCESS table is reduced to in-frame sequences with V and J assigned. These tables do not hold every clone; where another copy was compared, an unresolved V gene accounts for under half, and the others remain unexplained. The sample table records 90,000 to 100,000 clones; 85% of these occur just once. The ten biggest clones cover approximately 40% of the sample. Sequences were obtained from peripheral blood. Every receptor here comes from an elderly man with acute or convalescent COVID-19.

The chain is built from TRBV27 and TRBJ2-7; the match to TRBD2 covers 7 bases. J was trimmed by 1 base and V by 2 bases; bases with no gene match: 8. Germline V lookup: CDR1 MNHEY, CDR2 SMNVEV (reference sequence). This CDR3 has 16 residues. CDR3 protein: CASSLRDPGRSYEQYF. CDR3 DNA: TGTGCCAGCAGTTTACGGGACCCCGGGAGGTCCTACGAGCAGTACTTC.

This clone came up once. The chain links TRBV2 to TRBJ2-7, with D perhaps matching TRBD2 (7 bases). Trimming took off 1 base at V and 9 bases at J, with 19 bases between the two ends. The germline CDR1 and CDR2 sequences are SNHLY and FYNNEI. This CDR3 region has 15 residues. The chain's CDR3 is CASSEGRSPGEGQYF. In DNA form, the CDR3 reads TGTGCCAGCAGTGAAGGGCGCTCCCCAGGGGAGGGGCAGTACTTC.

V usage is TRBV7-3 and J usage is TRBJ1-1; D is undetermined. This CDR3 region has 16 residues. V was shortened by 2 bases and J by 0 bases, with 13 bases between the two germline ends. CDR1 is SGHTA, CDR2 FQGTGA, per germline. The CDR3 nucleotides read TGTGCCAGCAGCTTAGGATGGGGAGACTTGAACACTGAAGCTTTCTTT. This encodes CASSLGWGDLNTEAFF.

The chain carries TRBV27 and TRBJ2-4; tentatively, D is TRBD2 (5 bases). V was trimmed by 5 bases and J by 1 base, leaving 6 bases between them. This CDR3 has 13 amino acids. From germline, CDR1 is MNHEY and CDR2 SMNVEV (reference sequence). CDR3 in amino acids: CASSRGAKNIQYF. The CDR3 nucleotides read TGTGCCAGCAGTCGAGGGGCCAAAAACATTCAGTACTTC.

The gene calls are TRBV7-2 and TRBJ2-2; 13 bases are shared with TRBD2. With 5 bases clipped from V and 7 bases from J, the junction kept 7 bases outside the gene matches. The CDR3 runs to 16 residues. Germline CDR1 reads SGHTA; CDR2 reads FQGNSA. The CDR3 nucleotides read TGTGCCAGCAGCAAGGGACTAGCGGGATTGGGCGGGGAGCTGTTTTTT. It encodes CASSKGLAGLGGELFF.

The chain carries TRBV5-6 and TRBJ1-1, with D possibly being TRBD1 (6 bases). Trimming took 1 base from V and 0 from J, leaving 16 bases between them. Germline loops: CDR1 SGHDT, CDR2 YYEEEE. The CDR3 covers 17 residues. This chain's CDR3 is CASSLKPWGGLNTEAFF. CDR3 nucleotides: TGTGCCAGCAGCTTGAAGCCCTGGGGGGGCCTGAACACTGAAGCTTTCTTT.

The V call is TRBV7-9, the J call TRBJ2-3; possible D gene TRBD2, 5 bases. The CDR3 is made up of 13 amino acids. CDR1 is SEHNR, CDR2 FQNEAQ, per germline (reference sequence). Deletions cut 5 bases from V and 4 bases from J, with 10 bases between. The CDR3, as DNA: TGTGCCAGCAGCCCACGCGGGCCAGATACGCAGTATTTT. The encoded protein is CASSPRGPDTQYF.

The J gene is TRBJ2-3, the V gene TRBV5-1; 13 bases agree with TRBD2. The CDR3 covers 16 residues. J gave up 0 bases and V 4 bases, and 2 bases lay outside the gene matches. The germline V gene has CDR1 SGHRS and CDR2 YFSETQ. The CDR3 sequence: CASSPGLAGSTDTQYF. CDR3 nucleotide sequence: TGCGCCAGCAGCCCGGGACTAGCGGGAAGCACAGATACGCAGTATTTT.

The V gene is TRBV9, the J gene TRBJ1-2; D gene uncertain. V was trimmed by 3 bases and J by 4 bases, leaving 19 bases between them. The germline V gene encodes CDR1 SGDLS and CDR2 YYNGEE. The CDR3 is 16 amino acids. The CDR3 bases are TGTGCCAGCAGCGCGGGAAAAGGGTTGCGGGGCTATGGCTACACCTTC. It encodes CASSAGKGLRGYGYTF.

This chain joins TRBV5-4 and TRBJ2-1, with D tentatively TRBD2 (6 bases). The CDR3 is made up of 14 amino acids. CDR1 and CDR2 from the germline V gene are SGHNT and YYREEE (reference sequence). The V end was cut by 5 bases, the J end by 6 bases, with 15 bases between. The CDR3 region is CASSAGSRVNEQFF. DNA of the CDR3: TGTGCCAGCAGTGCGGGGAGCCGGGTCAATGAGCAGTTCTTC. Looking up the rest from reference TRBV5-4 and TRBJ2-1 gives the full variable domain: ETGVTQSPTHLIKTRGQQVTLRCSSQSGHNTVSWYQQALGQGPQFIFQYYREEENGRGNFPPRFSGLQFPNYSSELNVNALELDDSALYLCASSAGSRVNEQFFGPGTRLTVL.

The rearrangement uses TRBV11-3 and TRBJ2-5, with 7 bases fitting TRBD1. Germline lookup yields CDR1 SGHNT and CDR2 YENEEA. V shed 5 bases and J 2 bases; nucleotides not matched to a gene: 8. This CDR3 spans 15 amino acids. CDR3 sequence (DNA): TGTGCCAGCAGCCAAGACGGGACAGAACAAGAGACCCAGTACTTC. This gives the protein CASSQDGTEQETQYF.

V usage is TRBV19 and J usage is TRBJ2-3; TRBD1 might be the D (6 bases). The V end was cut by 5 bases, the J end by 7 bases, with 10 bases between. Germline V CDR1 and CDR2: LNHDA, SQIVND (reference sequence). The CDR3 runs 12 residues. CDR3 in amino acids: CASSQGGYTQYF. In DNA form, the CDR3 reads TGTGCCAGTAGTCAAGGGGGTTATACGCAGTATTTT.

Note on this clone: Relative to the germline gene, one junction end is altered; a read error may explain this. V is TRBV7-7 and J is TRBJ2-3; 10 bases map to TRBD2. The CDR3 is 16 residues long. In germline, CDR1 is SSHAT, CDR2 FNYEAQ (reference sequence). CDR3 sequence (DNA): TGTGCTAGCAGCTCCTTAGCGGGAGGAAGCACAGATACGCAGTATTTT. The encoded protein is CASSSLAGGSTDTQYF.

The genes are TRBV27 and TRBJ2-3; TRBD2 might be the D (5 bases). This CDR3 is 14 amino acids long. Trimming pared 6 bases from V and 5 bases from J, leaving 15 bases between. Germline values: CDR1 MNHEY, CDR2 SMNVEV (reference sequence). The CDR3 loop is CASSPGPGGDTQYF. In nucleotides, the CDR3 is TGTGCCAGCAGCCCAGGACCAGGAGGAGATACGCAGTATTTT.

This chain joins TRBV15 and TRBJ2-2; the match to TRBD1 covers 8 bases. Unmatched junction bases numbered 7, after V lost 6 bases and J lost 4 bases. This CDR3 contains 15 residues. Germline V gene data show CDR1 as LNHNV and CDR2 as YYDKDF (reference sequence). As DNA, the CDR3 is TGTGCCACCAGAGAAGACAGGGGAAGCACCGGGGAGCTGTTTTTT. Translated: CATREDRGSTGELFF.

The CDR3 sequence is CASSPRTSDPSTDTQYF. The CDR3 DNA reads as TGTGCCAGCAGTCCCCGTACTAGCGACCCTAGCACAGATACGCAGTATTTT. The gene calls are TRBV3-1 (or the pseudogene TRBV3-2) and TRBJ2-3; TRBD2 matches at 7 bases. In germline, CDR1 is LGHDT, CDR2 YNNKEL (reference sequence). V dropped 6 bases and J dropped 0; count of bases not matched to a gene: 12. The CDR3 has 17 amino acids.

The CDR3 loop is CASSIRTGGVSRETQYF. Here the CDR3 DNA reads TGTGCCAGTAGTATCCGGACAGGGGGCGTTTCGCGAGAGACCCAGTACTTC. The rearrangement uses TRBV19 and TRBJ2-5; 11 bases fit TRBD1. This CDR3 contains 17 residues. V lost 3 bases to trimming and J lost 4 bases; unmatched junction nucleotides: 10. In germline, CDR1 is LNHDA, CDR2 SQIVND (reference sequence). The full variable domain, with the rest looked up from reference TRBV19 and TRBJ2-5, is DGGITQSPKYLFRKEGQNVTLSCEQNLNHDAMYWYRQDPGQGLRLIYYSQIVNDFQKGDIAEGYSVSREKKESFPLTVTSAQKNPTAFYLCASSIRTGGVSRETQYFGPGTRLLVL.

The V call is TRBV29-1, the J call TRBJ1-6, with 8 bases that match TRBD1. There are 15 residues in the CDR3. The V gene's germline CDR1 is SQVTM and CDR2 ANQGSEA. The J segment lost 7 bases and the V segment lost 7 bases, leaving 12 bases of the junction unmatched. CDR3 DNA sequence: TGCAGCGCCAAATTAGGGACAGGCCAAAATTCACCCCTCCACTTT. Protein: CSAKLGTGQNSPLHF.

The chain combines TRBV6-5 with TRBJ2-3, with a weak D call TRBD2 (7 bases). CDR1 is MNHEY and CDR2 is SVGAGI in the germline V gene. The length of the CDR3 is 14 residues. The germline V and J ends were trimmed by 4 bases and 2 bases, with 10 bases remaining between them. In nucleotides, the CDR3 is TGTGCCAGCAGTTGGGGGGGGGCCACAGATACGCAGTATTTT. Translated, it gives CASSWGGATDTQYF.